Below, 11 T cell receptor beta chains from the same sample are listed, as sequenced in a study of shared clonotypes between healthy human individuals. Clones were read by immunoSEQ multiplex PCR, and TCRdb kept only the in-frame ones, dropping some. The data show about 2.3 million clones, more than 85% seen once. Sequencing used naive CD4+ T cells from PBMCs. The subset denotes: CD45RA+ positively selected. The receptors originated from a man between 18 and 29 years old in good health. Some clones in this sample may be carry-over from other donors' samples.

The chain has TRBV9 and TRBJ2-1; 12 positions agree with TRBD2. Unmatched junction bases numbered 10, after V lost 0 bases and J lost 0 bases. This CDR3 comprises 20 residues. Looked up from germline, CDR1 is SGDLS and CDR2 is YYNGEE. Written as DNA, the CDR3 is TGTGCCAGCAGCGTAGGGGCACTAGCGGGAGGACCGAGCTCCTACAATGAGCAGTTCTTC. This encodes CASSVGALAGGPSSYNEQFF.

Remarks on this clone: The same CDR3 arises from other DNA sequences in this sample as well. V and J are TRBV27 and TRBJ1-2; D is perhaps TRBD1 (5 bases). Deletions cut 3 bases from V and 4 bases from J, with 9 bases between. The V gene's germline CDR1 is MNHEY and CDR2 SMNVEV (reference sequence). This CDR3 contains 13 residues. Written as DNA, the CDR3 is TGTGCCAGCAGTTTCGGGGGGGGCTATGGCTACACCTTC. The encoded protein is CASSFGGGYGYTF.

The chain has TRBV5-1 and TRBJ1-2; the match to TRBD1 covers 9 bases. With V trimmed by 2 bases and J by 7 bases, 6 bases remained unmatched. Germline loops: CDR1 SGHRS, CDR2 YFSETQ. This CDR3 is built from 14 residues. The CDR3 DNA reads TGCGCCAGCAGCTTTGGACAGGGGCGGGGTGGCTACACCTTC. It specifies CASSFGQGRGGYTF.

This chain links TRBV10-2 with TRBJ2-7; D tentatively fits TRBD1 or TRBD2 (5 bases each). The CDR3 length is 17 residues. The germline gives CDR1 WSHSY, CDR2 SAAADI. The ends were cut back, 6 bases at V and 0 bases at J, with 21 bases in the middle. CDR3 in DNA: TGCGCCAGCAGAAGGGGCCGTTCTAGCCTGAGCTCCTACGAGCAGTACTTC. This translates into CASRRGRSSLSSYEQYF.

The sample holds a few counts of this clone. V is TRBV7-8 and J is TRBJ1-3; no clear D. Trimming took off 5 bases at V and 6 bases at J, with 11 bases between the two ends. Germline values: CDR1 SGHVS, CDR2 FQNEAQ. CDR3 length: 13 amino acids. The chain's CDR3 is CASSPRTANTIYF. In DNA, the CDR3 is TGTGCCAGCAGCCCGAGGACTGCAAACACCATATATTTT.

The chain combines TRBV19 with TRBJ2-3; unclear D gene. Deletions cut 6 bases from V and 4 bases from J, with 20 bases between. CDR3 length equals 16 residues. Germline CDR1 is LNHDA and CDR2 is SQIVND (reference sequence). The DNA for the CDR3 is TGTGCCAGTAGGATAATAGGGCCAGCACCAGCAGATACGCAGTATTTT. Protein: CASRIIGPAPADTQYF.

This chain links TRBV5-5 with TRBJ2-7, with 8 bases identical to TRBD1. CDR1 and CDR2 (germline): SGHKS, YYEKEE (reference sequence). J lost 5 bases, V lost 4 bases, and 5 bases had no gene match. The CDR3 length is 13 residues. In nucleotides, the CDR3 is TGTGCCAGCAGCCCGACAGGGGCCCACGAGCAGTACTTC. Amino acid sequence: CASSPTGAHEQYF.

The CDR3, as DNA: TGTGCCAGCAGCGATAGGGAGCCCGGGGCCAACGTCCTGACTTTC. Encoded protein: CASSDREPGANVLTF. The chain carries TRBV7-9 and TRBJ2-6; D may be TRBD2 (5 bases). V dropped 5 bases and J dropped 4 bases, with 12 bases sitting between them. The CDR3 has 15 amino acids. Germline V gives CDR1 SEHNR, CDR2 FQNEAQ (reference sequence).

This chain connects TRBV6-1 to TRBJ2-2; 9 bases align to TRBD2. CDR1 and CDR2 (germline): MNHNS, SASEGT. The CDR3 is made up of 15 amino acids. The trim removed 5 bases at V and 4 bases at J, leaving 5 bases unmatched. The CDR3 sequence: CASSLLAGPTGELFF. The DNA for the CDR3 is TGTGCCAGCAGTCTCCTAGCGGGACCCACCGGGGAGCTGTTTTTT.

The chain is built from TRBV19 and TRBJ2-1; TRBD2 agrees at 13 bases. The CDR3 sequence is 19 residues long. CDR1 LNHDA and CDR2 SQIVND come from the germline V gene (reference sequence). The trim removed 6 bases at V and 1 base at J, leaving 12 bases unmatched. In nucleotides, the CDR3 is TGTGCCAGTAGCCCACGACTAGCGGGAGGATCTCGATCCTACAATGAGCAGTTCTTC. It translates to CASSPRLAGGSRSYNEQFF. Drawing the rest from reference TRBV19 and TRBJ2-1, the complete variable domain is DGGITQSPKYLFRKEGQNVTLSCEQNLNHDAMYWYRQDPGQGLRLIYYSQIVNDFQKGDIAEGYSVSREKKESFPLTVTSAQKNPTAFYLCASSPRLAGGSRSYNEQFFGPGTRLTVL.

V and J are TRBV28 and TRBJ2-2; the D gene is possibly TRBD2 (6 bases). Germline V gene sequence: CDR1 MDHEN, CDR2 SYDVKM. This CDR3 has 15 amino acids. Trimming removed 2 bases from V and 2 bases from J, with 9 bases in between. CDR3 in amino acids: CASSLASANTGELFF. The CDR3 bases are TGTGCCAGCAGTTTAGCTAGCGCAAACACCGGGGAGCTGTTTTTT.